These 28 T cell receptor beta chains originate from one sample sequenced in a study of CD8 T cells in ankylosing spondylitis. The study's findings and limits: Roughly 8 highly homologous variants made up a TCR beta motif, and this motif appeared characteristic of ankylosing spondylitis blood.

MiXCR, applied by TCRdb to the 5' RACE reads, yields one record per CDR3 protein. This repertoire shows 500,000 or so distinct CDR3 sequences, under 5.5% found once; its top ten account for 3% to 4.5%. The antigens of these receptors remain unknown. The source material was blood, either unsorted or a sorted T cell fraction (not recorded which). These receptors all stem from a male donor with ankylosing spondylitis.

This clonotype was counted ten times or more. V gene TRBV6-1 combines with J gene TRBJ2-5; D call uncertain. Trimming pared 8 bases from V and 5 bases from J, leaving 15 bases between. This CDR3 region has 13 residues. Germline V gene data show CDR1 as MNHNS and CDR2 as SASEGT. For the CDR3, the DNA is TGTGCCAGCGGTCGGACGGCACGGGAGACCCAGTACTTC. The encoded protein is CASGRTARETQYF.

Ten or more counts support this clonotype. In DNA, the CDR3 is TGCGCCAGCAGCGACATCCCCGACAGAGCCTACGAGCAGTACTTC. Protein product: CASSDIPDRAYEQYF. The chain employs TRBV5-1 and TRBJ2-7, with a possible D match to TRBD1 (5 bases). This CDR3 comprises 15 residues. V lost 4 bases to trimming and J lost 2 bases, with 16 bases between them. The germline gives CDR1 SGHRS, CDR2 YFSETQ.

This clonotype has at least ten counts. The V and J genes are TRBV5-1 and TRBJ2-7, with TRBD1 as a possible D gene (6 bases). Trimming pared 5 bases from V and 7 bases from J, leaving 25 bases between. This CDR3 has 16 residues. Germline CDR1 and CDR2: SGHRS and YFSETQ. The chain's CDR3 is CASSSQQGPALEEQYF. CDR3 DNA: TGCGCCAGCAGTTCCCAACAGGGACCCGCGTTGGAGGAGCAGTACTTC.

This clonotype was seen ten or more times. Here the CDR3 DNA reads TGCAGTGCCCAGACGGGTCCGTCCTACAATGAGCAGTTCTTC. Translated: CSAQTGPSYNEQFF. The V and J genes are TRBV20-1 and TRBJ2-1; D remains unclear. CDR3 length equals 14 residues. The V gene lost 6 bases and the J gene lost 1 base, with 13 bases spanning the gap. Germline assignment: CDR1 DFQATT and CDR2 SNEGSKA (reference sequence).

There are many counts of this clonotype. V and J are TRBV7-3 and TRBJ1-6, with unresolved D. Germline lookup yields CDR1 SGHTA and CDR2 FQGTGA. This CDR3 spans 14 amino acids. With 6 bases removed from V and 0 bases from J, the gap between germline ends came to 6 bases. The CDR3, as DNA: TGTGCCAGCAGAGCGAGCTCCTATAATTCACCCCTCCACTTT. It translates to CASRASSYNSPLHF.

The table lists this clonotype with many counts. This chain links TRBV6-1 with TRBJ2-7; possibly TRBD1 for D (6 bases). Germline assignment: CDR1 MNHNS and CDR2 SASEGT. CDR3 length equals 15 residues. The V and J ends lost 6 bases and 7 bases respectively, with 22 bases between them. The CDR3 DNA reads TGTGCCAGCAGCCCTCCGGGACATCCAATGGGGGAGCAGTACTTC. Translation: CASSPPGHPMGEQYF.

Ten or more counts support this clonotype. The chain couples TRBV12-3 or TRBV12-4 to TRBJ2-7; a weak D match, TRBD2 (5 bases). The CDR3 covers 11 residues. Deletions cut 6 bases from V and 2 bases from J, with 5 bases between. The CDR3 nucleotides are TGTGCCAGCAGGACTACCTACGAGCAGTACTTC. Protein: CASRTTYEQYF.

This clonotype showed up many times. The genes are TRBV5-1 and TRBJ2-2, with 8 bases matching TRBD2. The CDR3 covers 12 residues. With V trimmed by 5 bases and J by 6 bases, 0 bases remained unmatched. The germline gives CDR1 SGHRS, CDR2 YFSETQ. The CDR3: CASRAGAGELFF. The CDR3 DNA follows: TGCGCCAGCAGAGCGGGGGCCGGGGAGCTGTTTTTT.

The sample holds many counts of this clonotype. This chain uses TRBV20-1 with TRBJ1-2; no reliable D call. From germline, CDR1 is DFQATT and CDR2 SNEGSKA (reference sequence). This CDR3 region has 15 residues. V was cut by 1 base and J by 0 bases, with 12 bases left in between. The CDR3, as DNA: TGCAGTGCTAGAGTTTTCACAGCCTCTAACTATGGCTACACCTTC. This gives the protein CSARVFTASNYGYTF.

This clonotype was found many times. The rearrangement links TRBV7-2 to TRBJ2-2; D is unclear. There are 15 residues in the CDR3. V lost 1 base, J lost 3 bases, and 9 bases lay in between. CDR1 and CDR2 (germline): SGHTA, FQGNSA. CDR3 sequence (DNA): TGTGCCAGCAGCTTAGTCGTCTTGGACACCGGGGAGCTGTTTTTT. Translated, it gives CASSLVVLDTGELFF.

At least ten counts were recorded for this clonotype. This CDR3 reads CSARDGGVETQYF. CDR3 nucleotides: TGCAGTGCTAGAGACGGGGGGGTGGAGACCCAGTACTTC. This chain links TRBV20-1 with TRBJ2-5; 8 bases are shared with TRBD2. Germline loops: CDR1 DFQATT, CDR2 SNEGSKA (reference sequence). The CDR3 extends over 13 amino acids. Unmatched junction bases numbered 2, after V lost 0 bases and J lost 5 bases.

This clonotype was observed a handful of times. The chain links TRBV29-1 to TRBJ2-5; 14 nucleotides match TRBD2. The CDR3 is 17 residues long. Germline loops: CDR1 SQVTM, CDR2 ANQGSEA. The J segment lost 4 bases and the V segment lost 2 bases, leaving 9 bases of the junction unmatched. CDR3 DNA sequence: TGCAGCGTTGAAAGAAGGGGGACTAGCGGGAGTGGAGAGACCCAGTACTTC. It is translated as CSVERRGTSGSGETQYF.

This clonotype was counted at least ten times. The genes are TRBV10-3 and TRBJ1-1, with no clear D. Between the trimmed V and J ends, which lost 5 bases and 0 bases, there was a span of 4 bases. Germline loops: CDR1 ENHRY, CDR2 SYGVKD. This CDR3 region has 12 residues. CDR3 nucleotide sequence: TGTGCCATCAGTCAGTTGAACACTGAAGCTTTCTTT. Translating gives CAISQLNTEAFF.

This clonotype was detected many times. This chain joins TRBV7-9 and TRBJ1-5; TRBD1 matches at 8 bases. Germline values: CDR1 SEHNR, CDR2 FQNEAQ (reference sequence). V trimming: 4 bases; J trimming: 2 bases; junction bases outside the gene matches: 4. The CDR3 covers 15 residues. DNA for the CDR3: TGTGCCAGCAGCTCCCAGGGGGCGGGCAATCAGCCCCAGCATTTT. The encoded protein is CASSSQGAGNQPQHF.

This clonotype has at least ten counts. V usage is TRBV6-5 and J usage is TRBJ1-4; D is perhaps TRBD1 (5 bases). In germline, CDR1 is MNHEY, CDR2 SVGAGI. Trimming stripped 2 bases from V and 2 bases from J, with 12 bases between. This CDR3 contains 16 residues. CDR3: CASSYDPGRTNEKLFF. Written as DNA, the CDR3 is TGTGCCAGCAGTTACGACCCGGGACGGACTAATGAAAAACTGTTTTTT.

Ten or more counts support this clonotype. The V call is TRBV9, the J call TRBJ1-1; D is possibly TRBD1 (5 bases). V dropped 3 bases and J dropped 0 bases, with 21 bases sitting between them. The CDR3 runs to 18 residues. CDR1 and CDR2 (germline): SGDLS, YYNGEE. For the CDR3, the DNA is TGTGCCAGCAGCGGCGGAAAGGGAGGGTTGGGGGTGAACACTGAAGCTTTCTTT. It codes for CASSGGKGGLGVNTEAFF.

In its sample, this clonotype was seen many times. The chain couples TRBV28 to TRBJ1-1; no clear D gene. There are 12 residues in the CDR3. The V gene lost 6 bases and the J gene lost 7 bases, with 12 bases spanning the gap. Germline V gene data show CDR1 as MDHEN and CDR2 as SYDVKM. The CDR3 loop reads CASRSTDLEAFF. The CDR3 DNA reads TGTGCCAGCAGATCGACGGATCTTGAAGCTTTCTTT.

This clonotype was recorded at least ten times. The V call is TRBV4-2, the J call TRBJ2-5; TRBD2 aligns across 10 bases. V lost 1 base, J lost 2 bases, and 4 bases stayed unmatched. The length of the CDR3 is 16 residues. Germline V gives CDR1 LGHNA, CDR2 YNFKEQ. In DNA form, the CDR3 reads TGTGCCAGCAGCCAAGGGATAGCGGGGGGTCAAGAGACCCAGTACTTC. Its protein product is CASSQGIAGGQETQYF.

This clonotype was observed many times. The gene calls are TRBV12-3 or TRBV12-4 and TRBJ2-3; 7 bases line up with TRBD2. CDR3 size: 15 residues. With V trimmed by 3 bases and J by 2 bases, 5 bases remained unmatched. The CDR3 reads CASSLRDYTTDTQYF. In DNA form, the CDR3 reads TGTGCCAGCAGTTTGAGGGACTACACCACAGATACGCAGTATTTT.

This clonotype was picked up many times. The V call is TRBV5-1, the J call TRBJ2-1; 11 positions agree with TRBD2. The CDR3 spans 16 residues. The germline V gene encodes CDR1 SGHRS and CDR2 YFSETQ. Germline trimming cut 4 bases from V and 4 bases from J; bases unmatched to any gene: 7. The CDR3 bases are TGCGCCAGCAGCACCCCCCTAGCGGGAGGATACAATGAGCAGTTCTTC. Its protein is CASSTPLAGGYNEQFF. The full variable domain, rest sourced from reference TRBV5-1 and TRBJ2-1, is KAGVTQTPRYLIKTRGQQVTLSCSPISGHRSVSWYQQTPGQGLQFLFEYFSETQRNKGNFPGRFSGRQFSNSRSEMNVSTLELGDSALYLCASSTPLAGGYNEQFFGPGTRLTVL.

This clonotype came up many times. The chain joins TRBV11-1 to TRBJ2-1; 8 bases align to TRBD1. The length of the CDR3 is 16 residues. Germline loops: CDR1 SGHAT, CDR2 FQDESV (reference sequence). The V segment lost 1 base and the J segment 6 bases; nucleotides outside the gene matches: 8. The CDR3 nucleotides are TGTGCCAGCAGCTTAGGGGGCAGGGGGCAGGTCAATGAGCAGTTCTTC. This gives the protein CASSLGGRGQVNEQFF.

This clonotype showed up many times. V and J are TRBV7-9 and TRBJ2-7; 10 bases match TRBD1. This CDR3 region has 14 residues. Germline trimming cut 5 bases from V and 7 bases from J; bases unmatched to any gene: 8. From germline, CDR1 is SEHNR and CDR2 FQNEAQ (reference sequence). The CDR3 sequence is CASSVRQGAGEQYF. In nucleotides, the CDR3 is TGTGCCAGCAGCGTACGACAGGGGGCAGGGGAGCAGTACTTC. Combining the CDR3 with reference TRBV7-9 and TRBJ2-7 gives the whole variable domain DTGVSQNPRHKITKRGQNVTFRCDPISEHNRLYWYRQTLGQGPEFLTYFQNEAQLEKSRLLSDRFSAERPKGSFSTLEIQRTEQGDSAMYLCASSVRQGAGEQYFGPGTRLTVT.

This clonotype was recorded many times. The gene calls are TRBV20-1 and TRBJ1-1, with unresolved D. The V gene lost 0 bases and the J gene lost 4 bases, with 12 bases spanning the gap. Germline V gene lookup returns CDR1 DFQATT and CDR2 SNEGSKA (reference sequence). The length of the CDR3 is 14 residues. The CDR3 sequence: CSARDSGRATEAFF. Here the CDR3 DNA reads TGCAGTGCTAGAGATTCCGGGAGGGCCACTGAAGCTTTCTTT.

J is TRBJ2-1 and V is TRBV4-1; D may be TRBD1 or TRBD2 (7 bases each). Looked up from germline, CDR1 is MGHRA and CDR2 is YSYEKL. The ends were cut back, 3 bases at V and 4 bases at J, with 19 bases in the middle. The CDR3 contains 17 residues. In DNA form, the CDR3 reads TGCGCCAGCAGCCAGCCCCCCCAGGGGGAGGGGTACAATGAGCAGTTCTTC. Translating it yields CASSQPPQGEGYNEQFF.

Many counts were recorded for this clonotype. The chain recombines TRBV4-3 with TRBJ2-1; 9 nucleotides align to TRBD2. This CDR3 is built from 18 residues. CDR1 is LGHNA and CDR2 is YSLEER in the germline V gene. V shed 0 bases and J 0 bases; nucleotides not matched to a gene: 6. The CDR3 protein is CASSQDPSSGNSYNEQFF. The CDR3 DNA reads as TGCGCCAGCAGCCAAGATCCTTCTAGCGGGAACTCCTACAATGAGCAGTTCTTC.

This clonotype came up many times. The chain combines TRBV6-1 with TRBJ1-5, with no clear D. The CDR3 extends over 13 amino acids. V gave up 10 bases and J gave up 0 bases, with 10 bases separating them. Germline V CDR1 and CDR2: MNHNS, SASEGT. CDR3 nucleotide sequence: TGTGCCATACGGGTTGTTAGCAATCAGCCCCAGCATTTT. Amino acids: CAIRVVSNQPQHF.

This clonotype was counted ten times or more. The rearrangement links TRBV20-1 to TRBJ2-2, with 9 bases lining up with TRBD1. The V gene end was trimmed by 4 bases and the J gene end by 6 bases; junction bases not matched to a gene: 9. CDR3 length equals 15 residues. Germline V gives CDR1 DFQATT, CDR2 SNEGSKA (reference sequence). The CDR3 is CSAINPGQGAGELFF. CDR3 DNA: TGCAGTGCTATTAATCCGGGACAGGGTGCCGGGGAGCTGTTTTTT.

This clonotype was recorded at least ten times. This chain uses TRBV5-5 with TRBJ1-5; the match to TRBD1 covers 7 bases. V was clipped by 2 bases and J by 4 bases; unmatched bases: 6. The CDR3 length is 15 residues. Germline assignment: CDR1 SGHKS and CDR2 YYEKEE (reference sequence). The CDR3 region has the DNA TGTGCCAGCAGCTTTTCGACAGGGAAAAATCAGCCCCAGCATTTT. As protein: CASSFSTGKNQPQHF.